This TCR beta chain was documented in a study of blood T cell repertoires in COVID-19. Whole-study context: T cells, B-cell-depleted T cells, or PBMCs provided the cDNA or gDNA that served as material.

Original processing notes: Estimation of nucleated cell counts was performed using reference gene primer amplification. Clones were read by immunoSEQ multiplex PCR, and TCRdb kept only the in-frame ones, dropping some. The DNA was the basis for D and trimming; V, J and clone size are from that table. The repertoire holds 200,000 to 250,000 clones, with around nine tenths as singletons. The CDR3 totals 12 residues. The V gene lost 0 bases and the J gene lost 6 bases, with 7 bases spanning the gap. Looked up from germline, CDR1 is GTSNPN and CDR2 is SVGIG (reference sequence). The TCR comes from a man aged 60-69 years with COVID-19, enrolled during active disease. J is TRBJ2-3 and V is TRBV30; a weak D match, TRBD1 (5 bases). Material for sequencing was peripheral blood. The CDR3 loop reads CAWSVGADTQYF. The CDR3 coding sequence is TGTGCCTGGAGTGTTGGGGCGGATACGCAGTATTTT. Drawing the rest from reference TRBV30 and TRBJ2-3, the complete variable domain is SQTIHQWPATLVQPVGSPLSLECTVEGTSNPNLYWYRQAAGRGLQLLFYSVGIGQISSEVPQNLSASRPQDRQFILSSKKLLLSDSGFYLCAWSVGADTQYFGPGTRLTVL.